These 23 T cell receptor beta chains were sequenced from one sample in a study of cytomegalovirus exposure and HLA in healthy donors. The PCR made use of 60 Vbeta and 13 Jbeta primers. Sequencing used immunoSEQ multiplex PCR; TCRdb keeps in-frame clones, though not all of them. This table has about 160,000 clones, 77% appearing once. Sequenced sample: PBMCs. The receptors stem from a middle-aged man in good health and CMV-seropositive.

The CDR3 nucleotides read TGCGCCAGCAGCCAAGATCTATCGGGTCTAGTTGGGCAGTTCTTC. Its translation is CASSQDLSGLVGQFF. The chain employs TRBV4-3 and TRBJ2-1; no clear D gene. The V gene's germline CDR1 is LGHNA and CDR2 YSLEER. V gave up 0 bases and J gave up 12 bases, with 18 bases separating them. CDR3 length equals 15 residues.

The table lists this clone with a few counts. V is TRBV6-1 and J is TRBJ2-2; D might be TRBD2 (6 bases). The CDR3 is 15 amino acids. Trimming shortened V by 4 bases and J by 6 bases, and 15 bases separated the two germline ends. CDR1 and CDR2 from the germline V gene are MNHNS and SASEGT. CDR3 nucleotides: TGTGCCAGCAGTGCCTCGGGACTTTCAGCCGGGGAGCTGTTTTTT. Encoded protein: CASSASGLSAGELFF.

This sequence joins TRBV5-1 and TRBJ1-1, with 7 bases identical to TRBD1. The CDR3 length is 16 residues. In germline, CDR1 is SGHRS, CDR2 YFSETQ. V dropped 0 bases and J dropped 5; count of bases not matched to a gene: 10. The CDR3 DNA reads TGCGCCAGCAGCTTGGCCGGGACAGCCAGCCCAACTGAAGCTTTCTTT. Residues: CASSLAGTASPTEAFF.

In the case of this clone: One end of the junction fails to match germline, which may point to a read error. The V call is TRBV7-9, the J call TRBJ1-1, with D unclear. The CDR3 extends over 14 amino acids. The V gene's germline CDR1 is SEHNR and CDR2 FQNEAQ (reference sequence). The chain's CDR3 is CVSSFDTSGPEAFF. CDR3 DNA sequence: TGTGTCAGCAGCTTTGACACTTCTGGGCCTGAAGCTTTCTTT.

The rearrangement joins TRBV7-9 to TRBJ1-1, with 7 bases fitting TRBD1. CDR3 length: 16 amino acids. Losses at the gene ends were 8 bases for V and 0 bases for J; bases not matched to a gene: 12. Germline lookup yields CDR1 SEHNR and CDR2 FQNEAQ (reference sequence). The CDR3 sequence: CASLGGTGAMNTEAFF. CDR3 nucleotide sequence: TGTGCCAGCCTGGGGGGTACAGGGGCCATGAACACTGAAGCTTTCTTT.

The genes are TRBV7-8 and TRBJ2-3, with TRBD1 matching over 9 bases. Losses at the gene ends were 4 bases for V and 6 bases for J; bases not matched to a gene: 11. Germline V gene sequence: CDR1 SGHVS, CDR2 FQNEAQ. The length of the CDR3 is 16 residues. CDR3 DNA sequence: TGTGCCAGCAGCTCACAGGGGGCCCCTCGATCGGATACGCAGTATTTT. Translated, it gives CASSSQGAPRSDTQYF.

CDR3 coding DNA: TGTGCCAGCAGCGGACGGGACTTTAATGAGCAGTTCTTC. Protein sequence: CASSGRDFNEQFF. The chain has TRBV9 and TRBJ2-1, with D possibly being TRBD2 (6 bases). This CDR3 comprises 13 residues. Germline V gives CDR1 SGDLS, CDR2 YYNGEE. Trimming removed 3 bases from V and 7 bases from J, with 11 bases in between.

The chain employs TRBV7-7 and TRBJ2-1, with 7 positions matching TRBD1. This CDR3 comprises 16 residues. CDR1 SSHAT and CDR2 FNYEAQ come from the germline V gene (reference sequence). The V gene end was trimmed by 3 bases and the J gene end by 2 bases; junction bases not matched to a gene: 7. The CDR3 here is CASSFNPGTAYNEQFF. CDR3 in DNA: TGTGCCAGCAGCTTTAACCCCGGGACAGCCTACAATGAGCAGTTCTTC.

This chain joins TRBV4-1 and TRBJ2-4; D perhaps matches TRBD2 (6 bases). Germline CDR1 and CDR2: MGHRA and YSYEKL. The CDR3 sequence is 15 residues long. The germline V and J ends were trimmed by 1 base and 13 bases, with 20 bases remaining between them. The CDR3 loop reads CASSQAIVGGHFQYF. CDR3 sequence (DNA): TGCGCCAGCAGCCAAGCTATCGTGGGAGGTCATTTCCAGTACTTC.

The CDR3 protein is CSASGNTEAFF. The CDR3 nucleotides are TGCAGTGCCTCGGGGAACACTGAAGCTTTCTTT. The V call is TRBV20-1, the J call TRBJ1-1; unclear D gene. Germline loops: CDR1 DFQATT, CDR2 SNEGSKA (reference sequence). The CDR3 spans 11 residues. The V end was cut by 6 bases, the J end by 1 base, with 6 bases between.

V usage is TRBV6-6 and J usage is TRBJ2-7, with 15 bases lining up with TRBD2. V lost 4 bases and J lost 1; bases outside the gene matches: 2. The CDR3 spans 16 residues. CDR1 and CDR2 from the germline V gene are MNHNY and SVGAGI (reference sequence). This CDR3 reads CASSSGLAGGSYEQYF. CDR3 in DNA: TGTGCCAGCAGTTCGGGACTAGCGGGGGGATCCTACGAGCAGTACTTC.

J is TRBJ2-1 and V is TRBV27; 13 bases fit TRBD2. The CDR3 length is 17 residues. Germline trimming cut 6 bases from V and 3 bases from J; bases unmatched to any gene: 8. Germline V gene data show CDR1 as MNHEY and CDR2 as SMNVEV (reference sequence). DNA of the CDR3: TGTGCCAGCAGGGTTGTGACTAGCGGGGGGTACTACAATGAGCAGTTCTTC. It encodes CASRVVTSGGYYNEQFF.

This clone occurred a few times. The rearrangement links TRBV6-5 to TRBJ2-7; D possibly corresponds to TRBD1 (6 bases). Germline V lookup: CDR1 MNHEY, CDR2 SVGAGI. The V end lost 0 bases, the J end lost 7 bases, and 10 bases lay between the germline ends. The CDR3 runs 13 residues. For the CDR3, the DNA is TGTGCCAGCAGTTACTCAAGGGGGTATGAGCAGTACTTC. Translating it yields CASSYSRGYEQYF.

This clone was picked up a small number of times. The chain employs TRBV29-1 and TRBJ2-1; possibly TRBD2 for D (5 bases). Trimming removed 3 bases at V and 4 bases at J, with 7 bases between. This CDR3 has 12 amino acids. Germline loops: CDR1 SQVTM, CDR2 ANQGSEA. CDR3 nucleotides: TGCAGCGTTGATGGACTGTACAATGAGCAGTTCTTC. As protein: CSVDGLYNEQFF.

The chain links TRBV15 to TRBJ1-5, with D perhaps TRBD1 (5 bases). This CDR3 contains 16 residues. The V and J ends lost 0 bases and 0 bases respectively, with 9 bases between them. Germline V gives CDR1 LNHNV, CDR2 YYDKDF (reference sequence). As DNA, the CDR3 is TGTGCCACCAGCAGAGATAGACAGAGTAGCAATCAGCCCCAGCATTTT. Translating it yields CATSRDRQSSNQPQHF.

The V gene is TRBV29-1, the J gene TRBJ1-1; tentatively, D is TRBD1 (5 bases). The CDR3 runs to 13 residues. Trimming left V 6 bases short and J 4 bases short, with 15 bases between. Germline V lookup: CDR1 SQVTM, CDR2 ANQGSEA. CDR3 in DNA: TGCAGCGTCGGCCGGGGGTTGAGCACTGAAGCTTTCTTT. Translating gives CSVGRGLSTEAFF.

The CDR3 DNA reads as TGTGCCAGCAGCTCCCCTCGAGAGGGAGAGACCCAGTACTTC. This gives the protein CASSSPREGETQYF. The rearrangement uses TRBV5-4 and TRBJ2-5, with D perhaps matching TRBD2 (5 bases). This CDR3 region has 14 residues. The V and J ends lost 3 bases and 4 bases respectively, with 13 bases between them. Germline assignment: CDR1 SGHNT and CDR2 YYREEE (reference sequence).

J is TRBJ1-2 and V is TRBV28; D not certain. The ends were cut back, 4 bases at V and 2 bases at J, with 11 bases in the middle. This CDR3 comprises 14 residues. CDR1 and CDR2 (germline): MDHEN, SYDVKM. Here the CDR3 DNA reads TGTGCCAGCAGTTCGACTACCCTGAACTATGGCTACACCTTC. Residues: CASSSTTLNYGYTF.

V usage is TRBV7-9 and J usage is TRBJ1-6, with D perhaps matching TRBD1 (5 bases). CDR1 is SEHNR and CDR2 is FQNEAQ in the germline V gene (reference sequence). This CDR3 spans 15 amino acids. Trimming stripped 0 bases from V and 7 bases from J, with 10 bases between. The CDR3 loop reads CASSLALGQNSPLHF. Here the CDR3 DNA reads TGTGCCAGCAGCTTAGCGCTAGGACAAAATTCACCCCTCCACTTT. The full variable domain, its missing parts supplied by reference TRBV7-9 and TRBJ1-6, is DTGVSQNPRHKITKRGQNVTFRCDPISEHNRLYWYRQTLGQGPEFLTYFQNEAQLEKSRLLSDRFSAERPKGSFSTLEIQRTEQGDSAMYLCASSLALGQNSPLHFGNGTRLTVT.

The rearrangement uses TRBV2 and TRBJ2-5; 15 bases agree with TRBD2. The V gene end was trimmed by 8 bases and the J gene end by 5 bases; junction bases not matched to a gene: 6. CDR3 length equals 15 residues. Germline V gene sequence: CDR1 SNHLY, CDR2 FYNNEI. The CDR3 region is CASAGTSGRPETQYF. DNA of the CDR3: TGTGCCAGCGCGGGGACTAGCGGGAGGCCTGAGACCCAGTACTTC.

A single count supports this clone. The rearrangement links TRBV13 to TRBJ2-2; tentative D call: TRBD2 (7 bases). Per the germline V gene, CDR1 is PRHDT and CDR2 is FYEKMQ (reference sequence). This CDR3 region has 15 residues. The V end lost 4 bases, the J end lost 2 bases, and 11 bases lay between the germline ends. In DNA form, the CDR3 reads TGTGCCAGCAGCTACCGGGGGGCTAACACCGGGGAGCTGTTTTTT. The encoded protein is CASSYRGANTGELFF.

This sequence joins TRBV5-1 and TRBJ2-1, with TRBD1 as a possible D gene (5 bases). Trimming removed 5 bases at V and 0 bases at J, with 15 bases between. Germline CDR1 is SGHRS and CDR2 is YFSETQ. The CDR3 has 16 residues. The CDR3 here is CASSREQASSYNEQFF. As DNA, the CDR3 is TGCGCCAGCAGTCGAGAACAGGCTTCCTCCTACAATGAGCAGTTCTTC.

The rearrangement uses TRBV6-5 and TRBJ2-1, with D perhaps TRBD2 (6 bases). The CDR3 consists of 15 residues. CDR1 and CDR2 from the germline V gene are MNHEY and SVGAGI. Trimming stripped 2 bases from V and 8 bases from J, with 16 bases between. The CDR3 DNA follows: TGTGCCAGCAGTTACCAGGTAGCGGCCGTCGATGAGCAGTTCTTC. It encodes CASSYQVAAVDEQFF.